The text below deals with one T cell receptor (beta chain). This clonotype has a count of ten or more. The target of this receptor is not known. No base quality information exists; no much larger clone differs at one position. The entry originates in a study of blood T cells in healthy people across ages (dated by TCRdb to between 2015 and 2016). With regard to the full study: In model experiments, template switching captured roughly one uniquely barcoded TCR beta cDNA molecule for every two T cells. The study measured age-related changes in TCR beta repertoire diversity using deep sequencing normalized with unique cDNA molecular identifiers. The donors were split into four age groups: young (average around 16 years), middle-aged (about 40), aged (about 56) and long-lived (about 74). To avoid experimental bias, donors of different ages were spread randomly across the sequencing lanes. Using the same blood draw, the study looked at two additional independent replicas of 1 million unique cDNA reads for two donors, one aged 18 to 30 and the other aged 80 or older. Paper-wide results and their limitations: The long-lived group showed more naive CD4+ T cells, fewer expanded clones and increased TCR diversity than the aged group, suggesting age selection. Because the CMV infection status of the donors was unknown, age-related changes in expanded clonotypes may potentially have been confounded. Estimates of total diversity based on one million sequenced T cells were regarded as lower bounds and as underestimates. Bulk unsorted PBMC profiling prevented conclusive comparison of naive and antigen-experienced compartments. As age increased, observed TCR beta diversity per million T cells dropped in a roughly linear way, and a significant reduction was already evident by age 40. Observed TCR beta diversity correlated strongly with the percentage of naive T cells measured by flow cytometry.

Library preparation was by 5' RACE. TCRdb names Illumina HiSeq 2500 as the instrument used. A second roughly 7 to 11 cycle PCR used a sample-barcoded 5' primer and a J-beta primer mix. Each TCR beta cDNA molecule received a unique molecular identifier from a template-switch 5' adaptor carrying 12 random nucleotides. Each sample yielded at least 3 million CDR3-containing paired-end reads. First-strand cDNA synthesis was performed from all RNA using the Mint cDNA synthesis kit, with priming by a TRBC-specific oligonucleotide. After uracil-DNA glycosylase treatment, a first 18-cycle PCR used universal primers M1SS and BC2_uni_R on all cDNA. The paper's processing steps were these. Each sample was normalized by randomly selecting 1 million high-quality reads, each carrying a distinct molecular identifier. Reads with shared molecular identifiers were discarded instead of being binned into consensus sequences. MiTCR, with a Q25 quality threshold and the strictest error-elimination algorithm, was used for CDR3 identification, clonotype clustering and error correction. A nonparametric unseen species model with Euler transformation was used to estimate a lower bound on total TCR beta diversity. The public reads were reprocessed in TCRdb via fastp at Q25 and MiXCR, keeping in-frame beta chains. Rows with one shared CDR3 protein collapse into an entry with the most common genes and DNA. The V and J calls and clone size come from TCRdb's table, not from the authors' own analysis. This sample gives some 1.7 million distinct CDR3 sequences in total; 28% of them show up just once. 7.7% of the sample comes from the top ten.

The donors were around 39 Caucasian individuals from Russia, aged roughly 6 to 100 years, who were systemically healthy. Each donor gave ten milliliters of peripheral blood, collected into EDTA-treated Vacutainer tubes. Ficoll-Paque density-gradient centrifugation was used to isolate PBMCs, with at least 7 million per sample. Total RNA was extracted from PBMCs with Trizol reagent, with at least 6 micrograms obtained per sample. Naive CD45RAhigh/CD27high T cell percentages were measured by flow cytometry on a PBMC aliquot from every donor. Material: blood. The TCR was taken from a woman between 25 and 40 years old in good health.

The DNA sequence is as follows: TGTGCCAGCAGCTTCCAGGGTTTGGAGGAGACCCAGTACTTC. Protein translation: CASSFQGLEETQYF. The chain links TRBV7-9 with TRBJ2-5; tentative D gene TRBD1, with 5 bases matching. The germline V gene (reference sequence) yields SEHNR for CDR1 and FQNEAQ for CDR2. V was cut back by 3 bases and J by 5 bases, leaving a gap of 13 bases between them. The CDR3, cysteine through phenylalanine, is 14 amino acids long. Only the CDR3 DNA is retained, 42 bases long and in frame from the first base.